Described below is a single TCR beta chain sequence and its context. Its antigen is undetermined. Each subset's genomic DNA was shared equally among a number of immunoSEQ plates. Generated by immunoSEQ multiplex PCR, the TCRdb table keeps only in-frame clones and is missing some. This sample has around 550,000 clones, with 95% found just once. Naive CD8 cells lacked CD45RO and underwent positive selection for CCR7, leaving out terminally differentiated effector memory CD45RA+ cells. The CDR3 contains 14 residues. Trimming cost V 7 bases and J 0 bases, with 13 bases left between them. The germline gives CDR1 MDHEN, CDR2 SYDVKM. These data originate in a study of shared clonotypes between healthy human individuals. Across the whole study: Sampling drew on donors who were a couple of women and a few men aged 18 to 49. Per donor, three plates held CD4 naive cells, three held CD4 memory, two held CD8 naive and one held CD8 memory.

Overall study findings and caveats: Inspection by rarefaction showed sorted-subset sequencing to be incomplete despite large depth.

The source is a woman in her 30s in good health. This chain links TRBV28 with TRBJ2-7; a weak D match, TRBD2 (6 bases). The sample comprised naive CD8+ T cells sorted from blood. The CDR3 DNA sequence: TGTGCCAGCACCCCCCCGGGGGTCTCCTACGAGCAGTACTTC. Its translation: CASTPPGVSYEQYF.